One and the same sample provided the 9 T cell receptor beta chains below, sequenced in a study of T cells in Graves' hyperthyroidism and ophthalmopathy. TCR beta CDR3 region amplification was performed from RNA transcripts. The study used the HTBI primer set for a first-round RT-PCR of the TCR CDR3. MiXCR was run by TCRdb on the multiplex PCR reads, yielding one entry per CDR3 protein. The sample lists about 360,000 distinct CDR3 sequences, less than 15% occurring once. Sequenced input: blood. All receptors come from a woman between 18 and 29 years old with Graves' hyperthyroidism.

This clonotype has a count of ten or more. The CDR3 DNA is TGTGCCACCTCGGAACAGGGGAAGAACACTGAAGCTTTCTTT. It is translated as CATSEQGKNTEAFF. The rearrangement uses TRBV6-1 and TRBJ1-1; 7 bases agree with TRBD1. V was pared by 10 bases and J by 1 base, with 9 bases of the junction left unmatched. The germline V gene has CDR1 MNHNS and CDR2 SASEGT. There are 14 residues in the CDR3.

The chain employs TRBV28 and TRBJ2-3, with 16 bases identical to TRBD2. Germline CDR1 reads MDHEN; CDR2 reads SYDVKM. This CDR3 spans 18 amino acids. Unmatched junction bases numbered 4, after V lost 3 bases and J lost 1 base. The CDR3 sequence: CASSLGTSGRDGTDTQYF. The CDR3 region has the DNA TGTGCCAGCAGTTTGGGGACTAGCGGGAGGGATGGCACAGATACGCAGTATTTT.

This clonotype was detected many times. The genes are TRBV3-1 and TRBJ1-1; D may be TRBD1 (5 bases). The germline gives CDR1 LGHDT, CDR2 YNNKEL (reference sequence). V lost 1 base to trimming and J lost 11 bases, with 8 bases between them. This CDR3 region has 11 residues. The CDR3 spells CASSQVGEAFF. The CDR3 DNA reads as TGTGCCAGCAGCCAAGTGGGGGAGGCTTTCTTT.

This clonotype was detected a few times. One end of the junction does not line up with germline, which may come from a read error. The chain joins TRBV7-2 to TRBJ2-1; D is possibly TRBD1 (5 bases). CDR3 size: 15 residues. Germline V gene data show CDR1 as SGHTA and CDR2 as FQGNSA. CDR3: CASSLVSGFYNERFF. DNA of the CDR3: TGTGCCAGCAGCTTAGTGTCAGGGTTCTACAATGAGCGGTTCTTC.

This clonotype was found a few times. This could be a read error, since a much larger clone is one nucleotide away. The chain employs TRBV7-3 and TRBJ1-2; the match to TRBD1 covers 8 bases. The germline V gene encodes CDR1 SGHTA and CDR2 FQGTGA. The CDR3 consists of 17 residues. The CDR3 sequence: CASSLTPTGVGNYGHTF. DNA of the CDR3: TGTGCCAGCAGCTTAACCCCGACAGGGGTTGGGAACTATGGCCACACCTTC.

In this sample, this clonotype turned up many times. The chain couples TRBV12-3 or TRBV12-4 to TRBJ1-3; D is possibly TRBD1 (5 bases). V lost 5 bases, J lost 0 bases, and 11 bases lay in between. This CDR3 is 15 amino acids long. The CDR3: CASSPTTVSGNTIYF. The CDR3 coding sequence is TGTGCCAGCAGTCCGACGACAGTCTCTGGAAACACCATATATTTT.

This clonotype appeared many times. This chain connects TRBV9 to TRBJ1-5; no definite D call. CDR1 and CDR2 (germline): SGDLS, YYNGEE. This CDR3 contains 15 residues. The germline V and J ends were trimmed by 3 bases and 2 bases, with 12 bases remaining between them. CDR3 residues: CASSASGRGNQPQHF. In nucleotides, the CDR3 is TGTGCCAGCAGCGCCTCAGGTCGGGGCAATCAGCCCCAGCATTTT.

The chain has TRBV7-3 and TRBJ1-2; a weak D match, TRBD1 (5 bases). This CDR3 is built from 15 residues. CDR1 and CDR2 from the germline V gene are SGHTA and FQGTGA. V lost 3 bases and J 2 bases, leaving 13 bases between the germline ends. DNA for the CDR3: TGTGCCAGCAGCTTTCCGGGGCCCCTCAACTATGGCTACACCTTC. Translation gives CASSFPGPLNYGYTF. The variable domain in full, with the rest retrieved from reference TRBV7-3 and TRBJ1-2, is GAGVSQTPSNKVTEKGKYVELRCDPISGHTALYWYRQSLGQGPEFLIYFQGTGAADDSGLPNDRFFAVRPEGSVSTLKIQRTERGDSAVYLCASSFPGPLNYGYTFGSGTRLTVV.

This clonotype occurred many times. The chain carries TRBV11-2 and TRBJ2-5; no firm D call. Trimming left V 4 bases short and J 0 bases short, with 6 bases between. The CDR3 loop spans 13 amino acids. Germline CDR1 SGHAT, CDR2 FQNNGV. The CDR3: CASSSRDQETQYF. The CDR3 DNA is TGTGCCAGCAGCTCCCGCGACCAAGAGACCCAGTACTTC.